Sequencing of this TCR beta chain was carried out in a study of immune cell composition in non-small cell lung cancer. Study results and limitations: Tumour-associated clones >0.5% occurred in under 35% of adenocarcinomas, about 80% of squamous. Lung adenocarcinomas had lower top 10 clone scores and clonality than squamous tumours. No significant correlation existed between pack-years smoked and tumour clonality.

This clone came up once. Its specificity is not known. This CDR3 spans 15 amino acids. Germline V gene lookup returns CDR1 MNHEY and CDR2 SMNVEV (reference sequence). J lost 0 bases, V lost 5 bases, and 3 bases had no gene match. Generated by immunoSEQ multiplex PCR, the TCRdb table keeps only in-frame clones and is missing some. The sample contains 13,000 or so clones, approximately 70% of which appear only once. The chain is built from TRBV27 and TRBJ2-2; 7 bases fit TRBD1. Sequencing input: lung tumor tissue. The clonotype comes from a human donor with non-small cell lung cancer. This CDR3 is CASSRGGPNTGELFF. CDR3 bases: TGTGCCAGCAGTCGAGGGGGCCCGAACACCGGGGAGCTGTTTTTT.